This TCR beta chain originates from a study of T cell repertoires in cytomegalovirus infection. Study findings and constraints: Based on cumulative public TCR beta family frequency, carriers of CMV plus the relevant HLA were identified. It was HLA-C-restricted CMV-specific TCR beta clonotypes that dominated the response ex vivo.

This clonotype was detected many times. What it recognizes is unknown. TCRdb fed the reads into MiXCR, producing one record per CDR3 protein. The table records roughly 130,000 distinct CDR3 sequences, less than 9.5% of them present only once. The sequence came from a human donor in good health (CMV status not recorded). Some clones in this sample may be carry-over from other donors' samples. The sample consisted of PBMCs.

The CDR3 spells CASSSRANVLTF. The CDR3 DNA follows: TGTGCCAGCAGTTCCCGAGCCAACGTCCTGACTTTC. This chain links TRBV2 with TRBJ2-6, with unresolved D. The germline V gene encodes CDR1 SNHLY and CDR2 FYNNEI. Trimming cost V 5 bases and J 7 bases, with 6 bases left between them. The CDR3 length is 12 residues.